What follows are 20 T cell receptor beta chains derived from one specimen sequenced in a study of shared clonotypes between healthy human individuals. Produced via immunoSEQ multiplex PCR; TCRdb's table is partial and in-frame only. The table lists about 500,000 clones, roughly three quarters of them singletons. Sequenced sample: PBMCs. The receptor set was obtained from a woman in her thirties or forties in good health. Some clones in this sample may be carry-over from other donors' samples.

The V call is TRBV9, the J call TRBJ1-1, with no clear D. The CDR3 consists of 14 residues. V lost 0 bases and J lost 0, with 6 bases in between. Germline values: CDR1 SGDLS, CDR2 YYNGEE. CDR3 protein: CASSVDALNTEAFF. CDR3 bases: TGTGCCAGCAGCGTAGATGCGTTGAACACTGAAGCTTTCTTT.

This chain connects TRBV6-5 to TRBJ1-4; D is possibly TRBD1 (5 bases). V was trimmed by 8 bases and J by 7 bases, leaving 11 bases between them. Germline V CDR1 and CDR2: MNHEY, SVGAGI. CDR3 length: 12 amino acids. CDR3 protein: CASQGLSEKLFF. CDR3 DNA: TGTGCCAGCCAGGGTCTCAGTGAAAAACTGTTTTTT.

The rearrangement joins TRBV11-3 to TRBJ1-1; D unresolved. Per germline, CDR1 SGHNT and CDR2 YENEEA. The CDR3 has 13 amino acids. Trimming stripped 5 bases from V and 5 bases from J, with 12 bases between. CDR3: CASSRMMGTEAFF. In DNA form, the CDR3 reads TGTGCCAGCAGCCGAATGATGGGGACTGAAGCTTTCTTT.

V usage is TRBV7-3 and J usage is TRBJ1-2; maybe TRBD1 (6 bases). V lost 5 bases to trimming and J lost 4 bases, with 14 bases between them. This CDR3 comprises 14 residues. The germline V gene encodes CDR1 SGHTA and CDR2 FQGTGA. CDR3 sequence (DNA): TGTGCCAGCAGCGGTACCGGACAGATCTATGGCTACACCTTC. Its translation: CASSGTGQIYGYTF.

The rearrangement links TRBV28 to TRBJ2-5, with D unresolved. The J call is uncertain, as TRBJ2-7 better fits the DNA end. In germline, CDR1 is MDHEN, CDR2 SYDVKM. The length of the CDR3 is 12 residues. The CDR3 protein is CASSRAFHEQYF. As DNA, the CDR3 is TGTGCCAGCAGTCGGGCCTTCCACGAGCAGTACTTC.

The V call is TRBV28, the J call TRBJ1-3; D not certain. Germline lookup yields CDR1 MDHEN and CDR2 SYDVKM. Trimming pared 5 bases from V and 0 bases from J, leaving 11 bases between. This CDR3 is built from 15 residues. The CDR3 loop is CASSLAGGSGNTIYF. The CDR3 DNA follows: TGTGCCAGCAGTCTGGCGGGAGGCTCTGGAAACACCATATATTTT.

V is TRBV28 and J is TRBJ2-7; 11 positions agree with TRBD2. The CDR3 runs to 15 residues. Germline-derived CDR1 and CDR2 are MDHEN and SYDVKM. After removal of 2 bases from V and 6 bases from J, the junction contained 6 bases not matched to a gene. The CDR3 DNA reads TGTGCCAGCAGTTTAGCTAGCGGGAGGATTGGCGAGCAGTACTTC. Translated, it gives CASSLASGRIGEQYF.

A note on this clone: Just one base apart from a much larger clone, this may be a read error. The sample has other DNA sequences that encode this CDR3 too. The J gene is TRBJ2-3, the V gene TRBV5-4, with 12 positions matching TRBD2. V shed 4 bases and J 3 bases; nucleotides not matched to a gene: 6. The CDR3 covers 16 residues. Per the germline V gene, CDR1 is SGHNT and CDR2 is YYREEE (reference sequence). The CDR3 loop reads CASSQRLAGVTDTQYF. The CDR3, as DNA: TGTGCCAGCAGCCAAAGACTAGCGGGGGTAACAGATACGCAGTATTTT.

The J gene is TRBJ1-1, the V gene TRBV4-1, with a tentative D call TRBD1 (6 bases). The V end was cut by 4 bases, the J end by 0 bases, with 15 bases between. The CDR3 consists of 16 residues. Germline-derived CDR1 and CDR2 are MGHRA and YSYEKL. The CDR3 DNA sequence: TGCGCCAGCAGCCCCGGTATCGACAGGCTGAACACTGAAGCTTTCTTT. It specifies CASSPGIDRLNTEAFF.

This clone was detected only once. The V and J genes are TRBV27 and TRBJ2-3; maybe TRBD2 (5 bases). The CDR3 extends over 14 amino acids. From germline, CDR1 is MNHEY and CDR2 SMNVEV (reference sequence). Trimming shortened V by 6 bases and J by 2 bases, and 12 bases separated the two germline ends. The chain's CDR3 is CASSSTRSTDTQYF. The CDR3, as DNA: TGTGCCAGCAGCTCAACTAGGTCCACAGATACGCAGTATTTT.

The chain carries TRBV5-1 and TRBJ2-5, with D perhaps TRBD1 or TRBD2 (6 bases each). CDR1 is SGHRS and CDR2 is YFSETQ in the germline V gene. V was clipped by 5 bases and J by 3 bases, with 20 bases between them. This CDR3 is built from 16 residues. The CDR3 protein is CASSWHGTPGEETQYF. As DNA, the CDR3 is TGCGCCAGCAGTTGGCACGGGACACCGGGGGAAGAGACCCAGTACTTC.

The chain links TRBV2 to TRBJ2-7, with 7 bases aligning to TRBD1. This CDR3 is built from 13 residues. Per germline, CDR1 SNHLY and CDR2 FYNNEI. With V trimmed by 6 bases and J by 1 base, 3 bases remained unmatched. The DNA for the CDR3 is TGTGCCAGCAGCCGGGACAGATCCTACGAGCAGTACTTC. This sequence encodes CASSRDRSYEQYF.

As to this clone: This may arise from a read error, as a much more abundant clone is one base away. The rearrangement joins TRBV11-2 to TRBJ2-3; possible D gene TRBD2, 5 bases. The germline CDR1 and CDR2 sequences are SGHAT and FQNNGV. The length of the CDR3 is 14 residues. Written as DNA, the CDR3 is TGTGCCAGCAGTCTGTCGGCTAGCACAGATAGGCAGTATTTT. It specifies CASSLSASTDRQYF.

This clone has ten or more counts. This sample also contains other DNA sequences that code for the same CDR3. The chain couples TRBV11-2 to TRBJ2-5; 9 bases agree with TRBD1. V trimming: 5 bases; J trimming: 6 bases; junction bases outside the gene matches: 4. This CDR3 has 13 amino acids. CDR1 is SGHAT, CDR2 FQNNGV, per germline. The CDR3, as DNA: TGTGCCAGCAGCGCCGGACAGGGGAAGACCCAGTACTTC. Protein: CASSAGQGKTQYF.

To note about this clone: The sample contains more than one DNA sequence encoding this CDR3. The gene calls are TRBV7-3 and TRBJ1-1, with no clear D. V shed 3 bases and J shed 0 bases, with 5 bases lying between them. The germline V gene encodes CDR1 SGHTA and CDR2 FQGTGA. The CDR3 has 13 amino acids. The CDR3 nucleotides are TGTGCCAGCAGCTTCGGGCTGAACACTGAAGCTTTCTTT. Its translation is CASSFGLNTEAFF.

This clone was counted ten times or more. The V gene is TRBV4-1, the J gene TRBJ2-1; TRBD2 matches 7 bases. Germline CDR1 MGHRA, CDR2 YSYEKL. CDR3 length: 14 residues. The V segment lost 7 bases and the J segment 7 bases; nucleotides outside the gene matches: 10. DNA for the CDR3: TGCGCCAGCAACTTTCCGGGGGGATCGAATGAGCAGTTCTTC. Translation gives CASNFPGGSNEQFF.

This clone was recorded only once. This likely stems from a read error, as it lies one base from a far larger clone. V usage is TRBV30 and J usage is TRBJ1-1; tentatively, D is TRBD1 (5 bases). The CDR3 length is 19 residues. The germline V gene encodes CDR1 GTSNPN and CDR2 SVGIG (reference sequence). The CDR3 DNA sequence: TGTGCCTGGAGTGTGGCCCCACGGACAAATGGATGGGGACGGACTGAAGCTCTCTTT. Protein: CAWSVAPRTNGWGRTEALF.

This chain joins TRBV6-4 and TRBJ2-3; 10 bases align to TRBD2. V lost 4 bases, J lost 4 bases, and 5 bases stayed unmatched. Germline assignment: CDR1 MRHNA and CDR2 SNTAGT. The CDR3 spans 15 residues. The CDR3 sequence is CASSATSGSADTQYF. The CDR3 DNA follows: TGTGCCAGCAGTGCGACTAGCGGGTCGGCAGATACGCAGTATTTT.

This chain joins TRBV7-3 and TRBJ2-7; maybe TRBD2 (6 bases). Germline V gene lookup returns CDR1 SGHTA and CDR2 FQGTGA. Trimming shortened V by 5 bases and J by 7 bases, and 18 bases separated the two germline ends. The CDR3 sequence is 14 residues long. CDR3: CASSPAGGSGEQYF. The CDR3 DNA follows: TGTGCCAGCAGCCCCGCCGGAGGGTCGGGGGAGCAGTACTTC.

The chain couples TRBV9 to TRBJ2-3; 12 nucleotides line up with TRBD2. The CDR3 extends over 15 amino acids. Germline V gene data show CDR1 as SGDLS and CDR2 as YYNGEE. V shed 5 bases and J 4 bases; nucleotides not matched to a gene: 5. In DNA form, the CDR3 reads TGTGCCAGCAGAAAACTAGCGGGAGGACCAGATACGCAGTATTTT. Residues: CASRKLAGGPDTQYF.